This T cell receptor beta chain was found in a study of blood T cell repertoires in COVID-19. Source study methods: Amplification of reference gene primers was used by the study to estimate nucleated cell counts. Clones were sequenced by immunoSEQ multiplex PCR, and TCRdb holds only the in-frame ones, with some missing. V, J and clone size are taken as reported in that table, and D and trimming were inferred from the DNA itself. The sample lists a few hundred thousand clones, approximately 86% seen once, with around 5% in the top ten. The sequenced sample consisted of peripheral blood. The sequence was obtained from a woman in her fifties or sixties with COVID-19, enrolled during active disease.

Here the CDR3 reads CASSTLARRPWTQYF. DNA for the CDR3: TGTGCCAGCAGTACACTAGCGCGTCGGCCTTGGACCCAGTACTTC. The chain links TRBV6-5 to TRBJ2-5, with 7 positions matching TRBD2. This CDR3 comprises 15 residues. The ends lost 5 bases at V and 7 bases at J; junction bases unmatched: 13. Germline V gene data show CDR1 as MNHEY and CDR2 as SVGAGI.